These 21 T cell receptor beta chains were sequenced from one sample in a study of radiation and T cells in renal cell carcinoma. The time point: blood 4 weeks post-SBRT, at nephrectomy. Treatment defined: 15 Gy SBRT to primary tumor, nephrectomy 4 weeks later. Data came from immunoSEQ multiplex PCR; TCRdb stores just in-frame clones and leaves some out. The sample consists of 130,000 to 150,000 clones, 75% to 90% of them appearing once. Here the sequenced sample was blood, taken from a patient whose treatment included radiotherapy and nephrectomy. These receptors came from a woman aged 45-59 years with renal cell carcinoma.

The chain employs TRBV6-5 and TRBJ2-5; D is ambiguous. CDR3 length equals 15 residues. Germline V gene data show CDR1 as MNHEY and CDR2 as SVGAGI. Between the trimmed V and J ends, which lost 0 bases and 4 bases, there was a span of 12 bases. CDR3 in DNA: TGTGCCAGCAGTTACTCAGTAACAGACCTAGAGACCCAGTACTTC. It specifies CASSYSVTDLETQYF.

This sequence joins TRBV5-6 and TRBJ2-7, with D possibly called TRBD1 or TRBD2 (5 bases each). CDR1 and CDR2 (germline): SGHDT, YYEEEE. V lost 9 bases, J lost 2 bases, and 21 bases lay in between. The CDR3 totals 15 residues. The CDR3 sequence: CATTSLGTQAYEQYF. As DNA, the CDR3 is TGTGCCACCACGAGTCTCGGGACGCAAGCCTACGAGCAGTACTTC. Drawing the rest from reference TRBV5-6 and TRBJ2-7, the complete variable domain is DAGVTQSPTHLIKTRGQQVTLRCSPKSGHDTVSWYQQALGQGPQFIFQYYEEEERQRGNFPDRFSGHQFPNYSSELNVNALLLGDSALYLCATTSLGTQAYEQYFGPGTRLTVT.

This chain links TRBV4-1 with TRBJ1-5; D not certain. The V gene lost 0 bases and the J gene lost 7 bases, with 7 bases spanning the gap. The CDR3 length is 13 residues. Germline assignment: CDR1 MGHRA and CDR2 YSYEKL. The CDR3 region is CASSQDVPQPQHF. In nucleotides, the CDR3 is TGCGCCAGCAGCCAAGATGTGCCCCAGCCCCAGCATTTT.

The chain joins TRBV4-2 to TRBJ1-2, with D possibly TRBD1 on 6 matching bases. This CDR3 has 15 amino acids. Per the germline V gene, CDR1 is LGHNA and CDR2 is YNFKEQ. The V end lost 0 bases, the J end lost 8 bases, and 16 bases lay between the germline ends. CDR3 DNA: TGTGCCAGCAGCCAAGAGGGGGGCAGGGGCGCCGGCTACACCTTC. Translated: CASSQEGGRGAGYTF.

This CDR3 reads CASNWGPDQPQHF. The CDR3 DNA is TGTGCCAGCAATTGGGGGCCGGATCAGCCCCAGCATTTT. The rearrangement joins TRBV28 to TRBJ1-5; tentatively, D is TRBD1 (6 bases). Germline values: CDR1 MDHEN, CDR2 SYDVKM. The CDR3 totals 13 residues. Trimming removed 7 bases at V and 5 bases at J, with 12 bases between.

The gene calls are TRBV18 and TRBJ2-7; TRBD2 agrees at 8 bases. CDR3 length equals 15 residues. The V segment lost 0 bases and the J segment 0 bases; nucleotides outside the gene matches: 1. Per the germline V gene, CDR1 is KGHSH and CDR2 is LQKENI. The CDR3 DNA is TGTGCCAGCTCACCACCGAGCGGGAGCTCCTACGAGCAGTACTTC. Translating gives CASSPPSGSSYEQYF.

The chain joins TRBV28 to TRBJ2-2, with D perhaps being TRBD1 or TRBD2 (5 bases each). The CDR3 extends over 13 amino acids. Germline V gives CDR1 MDHEN, CDR2 SYDVKM. The germline V and J ends were trimmed by 10 bases and 1 base, with 10 bases remaining between them. For the CDR3, the DNA is TGTGCCACTTTGGGACGGAACACCGGGGAGCTGTTTTTT. Amino acid sequence: CATLGRNTGELFF.

This rearrangement joins TRBV7-9 to TRBJ2-5; no definite D call. Germline CDR1 is SEHNR and CDR2 is FQNEAQ (reference sequence). The CDR3 covers 14 residues. V lost 4 bases to trimming and J lost 4 bases, with 13 bases between them. The CDR3 here is CASSSPSGRETQYF. The CDR3 DNA reads as TGTGCCAGCAGCTCCCCCTCCGGGCGAGAGACCCAGTACTTC. Filled out from reference TRBV7-9 and TRBJ2-5, the complete variable domain reads DTGVSQNPRHKITKRGQNVTFRCDPISEHNRLYWYRQTLGQGPEFLTYFQNEAQLEKSRLLSDRFSAERPKGSFSTLEIQRTEQGDSAMYLCASSSPSGRETQYFGPGTRLLVL.

The chain links TRBV13 to TRBJ2-5; 15 bases align to TRBD2. The V gene end was trimmed by 1 base and the J gene end by 5 bases; junction bases not matched to a gene: 11. CDR1 and CDR2 from the germline V gene are PRHDT and FYEKMQ (reference sequence). The CDR3 contains 19 residues. Here the CDR3 reads CASSLVGLAGGPPRETQYF. The CDR3 DNA sequence: TGTGCCAGCAGCTTAGTTGGACTAGCGGGAGGGCCCCCCCGGGAGACCCAGTACTTC.

The gene calls are TRBV20-1 and TRBJ1-1; TRBD1 agrees at 7 bases. Germline CDR1 DFQATT, CDR2 SNEGSKA (reference sequence). V lost 6 bases, J lost 9 bases, and 7 bases stayed unmatched. This CDR3 comprises 11 residues. The CDR3 loop reads CSALLDRQAFF. The CDR3 coding sequence is TGCAGTGCCCTATTGGACAGGCAAGCTTTCTTT.

This rearrangement joins TRBV10-2 to TRBJ1-5; D perhaps matches TRBD1 (5 bases). V was pared by 3 bases and J by 11 bases, with 20 bases between. CDR1 is WSHSY and CDR2 is SAAADI in the germline V gene. The CDR3 contains 15 residues. DNA of the CDR3: TGCGCCAGCAGTGATGTCGCCCAGGGTTCACGGGCCCAGCATTTT. Translation gives CASSDVAQGSRAQHF.

The genes are TRBV5-5 and TRBJ2-7; 10 nucleotides match TRBD1. Germline CDR1 and CDR2: SGHKS and YYEKEE (reference sequence). The CDR3 extends over 16 amino acids. J lost 3 bases, V lost 2 bases, and 8 bases had no gene match. Here the CDR3 reads CASSFPPGQGFYEQYF. As DNA, the CDR3 is TGTGCCAGCAGCTTTCCCCCGGGACAGGGGTTCTACGAGCAGTACTTC.

The chain links TRBV6-5 to TRBJ1-1; D unresolved. The CDR3 is made up of 11 amino acids. Germline V gives CDR1 MNHEY, CDR2 SVGAGI. V was pared by 6 bases and J by 4 bases, with 6 bases between. The CDR3, as DNA: TGTGCCAGCAGATCGCTCACTGAAGCTTTCTTT. It encodes CASRSLTEAFF.

The V call is TRBV11-3, the J call TRBJ2-3; D is ambiguous. This CDR3 region has 16 residues. In germline, CDR1 is SGHNT, CDR2 YENEEA. V was cut by 1 base and J by 2 bases, with 13 bases left in between. CDR3 in amino acids: CASSLGTSILTDTQYF. For the CDR3, the DNA is TGTGCCAGCAGCTTAGGTACCAGCATACTCACAGATACGCAGTATTTT.

The chain has TRBV7-8 and TRBJ2-5; 10 bases are a match to TRBD2. The V and J ends lost 2 bases and 7 bases, in that order; junction bases with no gene match: 10. CDR1 and CDR2 from the germline V gene are SGHVS and FQNEAQ. This CDR3 contains 16 residues. CDR3: CASSLSGRAEGGTQYF. Written as DNA, the CDR3 is TGTGCCAGCAGCTTAAGCGGGAGGGCCGAAGGTGGGACCCAGTACTTC.

This clone has only one observation. The chain joins TRBV19 to TRBJ1-2; 7 bases are a match to TRBD1. Germline V lookup: CDR1 LNHDA, CDR2 SQIVND (reference sequence). The J segment lost 8 bases and the V segment lost 3 bases, leaving 18 bases of the junction unmatched. The length of the CDR3 is 17 residues. This CDR3 is CASSILFATGWGRGYTF. In nucleotides, the CDR3 is TGTGCCAGTAGTATCTTGTTTGCGACAGGGTGGGGGCGAGGCTACACCTTC.

The chain employs TRBV11-2 and TRBJ2-3; D is perhaps TRBD1 (6 bases). Per germline, CDR1 SGHAT and CDR2 FQNNGV. V was trimmed by 4 bases and J by 4 bases, leaving 18 bases between them. The length of the CDR3 is 16 residues. CDR3 nucleotide sequence: TGTGCCAGCAGCTCGTCAGGGGACGAGGCTGCAGATACGCAGTATTTT. Its translation: CASSSSGDEAADTQYF.

The genes are TRBV11-2 and TRBJ1-5, with a possible D match to TRBD1 (6 bases). V was trimmed by 1 base and J by 0 bases, leaving 13 bases between them. CDR1 and CDR2 from the germline V gene are SGHAT and FQNNGV. CDR3 length: 17 residues. CDR3 in DNA: TGTGCCAGCAGCTTAGTCAGGGGCCCTTATAGCAATCAGCCCCAGCATTTT. Encoded protein: CASSLVRGPYSNQPQHF.

The chain combines TRBV11-2 with TRBJ1-1, with a tentative D call TRBD1 (6 bases). The CDR3 covers 14 residues. CDR1 is SGHAT, CDR2 FQNNGV, per germline. V lost 5 bases and J 4 bases, leaving 14 bases between the germline ends. The chain's CDR3 is CASSRPRDTTEAFF. The CDR3 DNA sequence: TGTGCCAGCAGCCGGCCCCGGGACACCACTGAAGCTTTCTTT.

CDR3 DNA sequence: TGTGCCAGCAGCGTCTCTGCGGGAGGGGACGATGGCCTAACCAAAAACATTCAGTACTTC. Its translation: CASSVSAGGDDGLTKNIQYF. The chain employs TRBV9 and TRBJ2-4; 9 nucleotides line up with TRBD2. V was clipped by 2 bases and J by 2 bases; unmatched bases: 17. In germline, CDR1 is SGDLS, CDR2 YYNGEE. This CDR3 has 20 amino acids. Based on the CDR3 plus reference TRBV9 and TRBJ2-4, the full variable domain is DSGVTQTPKHLITATGQRVTLRCSPRSGDLSVYWYQQSLDQGLQFLIQYYNGEERAKGNILERFSAQQFPDLHSELNLSSLELGDSALYFCASSVSAGGDDGLTKNIQYFGAGTRLSVL.

The gene calls are TRBV6-1 and TRBJ1-2; a weak D match, TRBD1 (5 bases). V was shortened by 4 bases and J by 4 bases, with 10 bases between the two germline ends. CDR1 and CDR2 (germline): MNHNS, SASEGT. The CDR3 has 13 amino acids. CDR3 in amino acids: CASSAGGPYGYTF. DNA of the CDR3: TGTGCCAGCAGTGCCGGGGGTCCCTATGGCTACACCTTC.